A single sample is the source of the 18 T cell receptor beta chains below, sequenced in a study of blood T cell repertoires in COVID-19. Using immunoSEQ multiplex PCR, the repertoire was profiled, and TCRdb retains in-frame clones only, with some absent. The sample includes 150,000 to 200,000 clones, roughly nine tenths of them seen just once. Material: peripheral blood. These receptor sequences come from a man aged 70-80 years with active or convalescent COVID-19.

The rearrangement links TRBV28 to TRBJ2-7; tentatively, D is TRBD2 (5 bases). V dropped 5 bases and J dropped 2 bases, with 13 bases sitting between them. This CDR3 contains 14 residues. Per germline, CDR1 MDHEN and CDR2 SYDVKM. In DNA, the CDR3 is TGTGCCAGCAGTCTCGGACTTGGCACCTACGAGCAGTACTTC. Translated, it gives CASSLGLGTYEQYF.

The chain has TRBV21-1 and TRBJ2-7; TRBD1 is the table's D call, not checked against the DNA. TRBV21-1 is reported as a pseudogene. CDR3 length: 14 amino acids. CDR3 protein: CASNIRDRGYEQYF. The CDR3 DNA reads as TGTGCCAGCAACATCCGAGACAGGGGGTACGAGCAGTACTTC.

The chain recombines TRBV10-1 with TRBJ2-3, with 12 bases fitting TRBD1. From germline, CDR1 is WNHNN and CDR2 SYGVQD (reference sequence). With 3 bases clipped from V and 6 bases from J, the junction kept 10 bases outside the gene matches. The CDR3 runs 17 residues. The CDR3 sequence is CASSDRDRGLSTDTQYF. The CDR3 bases are TGCGCCAGCAGTGACCGGGACAGGGGGCTTTCTACCGATACGCAGTATTTT.

The rearrangement uses TRBV2 and TRBJ2-7; D might be TRBD2 (6 bases). This CDR3 has 18 amino acids. The V and J ends lost 5 bases and 3 bases respectively, with 26 bases between them. The germline CDR1 and CDR2 sequences are SNHLY and FYNNEI. In DNA form, the CDR3 reads TGTGCCAGCAGTTCCCGGGGCTTGGGACTGGAAGGATTCTACGAGCAGTACTTC. Translated: CASSSRGLGLEGFYEQYF.

The V and J genes are TRBV5-1 and TRBJ2-5; D gene ambiguous. The CDR3 loop spans 12 amino acids. CDR1 is SGHRS and CDR2 is YFSETQ in the germline V gene. The V end was cut by 4 bases, the J end by 0 bases, with 4 bases between. The CDR3 here is CASSLYQETQYF. In nucleotides, the CDR3 is TGCGCCAGCAGCCTGTACCAAGAGACCCAGTACTTC. Drawing the rest from reference TRBV5-1 and TRBJ2-5, the complete variable domain is KAGVTQTPRYLIKTRGQQVTLSCSPISGHRSVSWYQQTPGQGLQFLFEYFSETQRNKGNFPGRFSGRQFSNSRSEMNVSTLELGDSALYLCASSLYQETQYFGPGTRLLVL.

The CDR3 loop is CATGLVYGKLFF. The CDR3 DNA reads TGTGCCACGGGACTCGTCTATGGAAAACTGTTTTTT. V and J are TRBV2 and TRBJ1-4; D is perhaps TRBD1 (5 bases). The CDR3 has 12 residues. V was pared by 10 bases and J by 10 bases, with 16 bases between. Per germline, CDR1 SNHLY and CDR2 FYNNEI.

The chain combines TRBV7-6 with TRBJ1-4, with D maybe TRBD1 (5 bases). Germline assignment: CDR1 SGHVS and CDR2 FNYEAQ. V lost 3 bases to trimming and J lost 7 bases, with 18 bases between them. The CDR3 runs to 16 residues. The chain's CDR3 is CASSLGGTKLGEKLFF. CDR3 nucleotides: TGTGCCAGCAGCTTGGGGGGGACCAAATTGGGTGAAAAACTGTTTTTT.

The CDR3 loop is CASSLISDQPQHF. In nucleotides, the CDR3 is TGTGCCAGCAGTTTAATTTCGGATCAGCCCCAGCATTTT. The rearrangement joins TRBV12-3 or TRBV12-4 to TRBJ1-5; D remains ambiguous. The CDR3 extends over 13 amino acids. Trimming pared 2 bases from V and 5 bases from J, leaving 7 bases between.

The V gene is TRBV11-2, the J gene TRBJ2-7; 12 bases are shared with TRBD2. This CDR3 comprises 18 residues. Trimming took 5 bases from V and 0 from J; bases not matched to a gene: 11. Germline CDR1 SGHAT, CDR2 FQNNGV. CDR3 sequence: CASSALAGGHPSSYEQYF. CDR3 nucleotides: TGTGCCAGCAGCGCACTAGCGGGGGGTCATCCTAGCTCCTACGAGCAGTACTTC. Full variable domain (outside the CDR3, taken from reference TRBV11-2 and TRBJ2-7): EAGVAQSPRYKIIEKRQSVAFWCNPISGHATLYWYQQILGQGPKLLIQFQNNGVVDDSQLPKDRFSAERLKGVDSTLKIQPAKLEDSAVYLCASSALAGGHPSSYEQYFGPGTRLTVT.

The rearrangement joins TRBV2 to TRBJ1-2, with D uncertain. This CDR3 comprises 14 residues. Germline V gene lookup returns CDR1 SNHLY and CDR2 FYNNEI. The V and J ends lost 1 base and 5 bases respectively, with 11 bases between them. CDR3 DNA: TGTGCCAGCAGTGAAGGTCGGGGAGGTTATGGCTACACCTTC. The encoded protein is CASSEGRGGYGYTF.

J is TRBJ2-5 and V is TRBV3-1 (or the pseudogene TRBV3-2); 9 positions match TRBD1. The CDR3 totals 16 residues. From germline, CDR1 is LGHDT and CDR2 YNNKEL (reference sequence). V lost 2 bases to trimming and J lost 4 bases; unmatched junction nucleotides: 8. CDR3 residues: CASSQLLTGGVETQYF. CDR3 nucleotides: TGTGCCAGCAGCCAACTTTTAACAGGGGGCGTAGAGACCCAGTACTTC.

The chain uses TRBV20-1 and TRBJ2-1; 11 nucleotides line up with TRBD2. With 3 bases clipped from V and 4 bases from J, the junction kept 2 bases outside the gene matches. This CDR3 is 14 amino acids long. From germline, CDR1 is DFQATT and CDR2 SNEGSKA (reference sequence). The CDR3 here is CSASGTSGYNEQFF. The CDR3 DNA is TGCAGTGCTAGTGGGACTAGCGGTTACAATGAGCAGTTCTTC.

This clone was found once. The chain employs TRBV6-2 or TRBV6-3 and TRBJ2-5, with TRBD1 matching 8 bases. Looked up from germline, CDR1 is MNHEY and CDR2 is SVGEGT. With 0 bases clipped from V and 4 bases from J, the junction kept 4 bases outside the gene matches. The CDR3 has 15 amino acids. CDR3 sequence: CASSYSLDRVETQYF. The DNA for the CDR3 is TGTGCCAGCAGTTACTCTCTGGACAGGGTAGAGACCCAGTACTTC.

In its sample, this clone was seen once. This rearrangement joins TRBV18 to TRBJ1-4; unclear D gene. Germline CDR1 is KGHSH and CDR2 is LQKENI. The CDR3 has 15 amino acids. The V gene lost 1 base and the J gene lost 5 bases, with 11 bases spanning the gap. The CDR3 nucleotides are TGTGCCAGCTCACCACAAATAACGGGGAATGAAAAACTGTTTTTT. Its protein product is CASSPQITGNEKLFF.

The V and J genes are TRBV19 and TRBJ1-2; no clear D. Trimming took off 1 base at V and 7 bases at J, with 13 bases between the two ends. Germline-derived CDR1 and CDR2 are LNHDA and SQIVND (reference sequence). This CDR3 spans 14 amino acids. The CDR3 reads CASSIGAGAGGYTF. CDR3 sequence (DNA): TGTGCCAGTAGTATAGGGGCAGGTGCTGGTGGCTACACCTTC.

The chain joins TRBV7-6 to TRBJ1-1, with D maybe TRBD1 (5 bases). Deletions cut 1 base from V and 3 bases from J, with 18 bases between. Germline V CDR1 and CDR2: SGHVS, FNYEAQ. The CDR3 length is 17 residues. In DNA, the CDR3 is TGTGCCAGCAGCTTAGGTTTCGGCAGGGTCCGCGACACTGAAGCTTTCTTT. Its protein is CASSLGFGRVRDTEAFF. Together with reference TRBV7-6 and TRBJ1-1, the CDR3 gives the full variable domain: GAGVSQSPRYKVTKRGQDVALRCDPISGHVSLYWYRQALGQGPEFLTYFNYEAQQDKSGLPNDRFSAERPEGSISTLTIQRTEQRDSAMYRCASSLGFGRVRDTEAFFGQGTRLTVV.

V usage is TRBV7-6 and J usage is TRBJ2-1, with 7 bases that match TRBD1. CDR1 is SGHVS, CDR2 FNYEAQ, per germline. The CDR3 contains 17 residues. V lost 3 bases and J lost 2; bases outside the gene matches: 10. For the CDR3, the DNA is TGTGCCAGCAGCTTCCCTCGTGGACAGGAGACCTACAATGAGCAGTTCTTC. Encoded protein: CASSFPRGQETYNEQFF.

The rearrangement links TRBV28 to TRBJ2-7, with D unclear. V lost 1 base, J lost 3 bases, and 10 bases lay in between. Per the germline V gene, CDR1 is MDHEN and CDR2 is SYDVKM. This CDR3 region has 14 residues. In nucleotides, the CDR3 is TGTGCCAGCAGTTTATCGTTGGCCCTCTACGAGCAGTACTTC. It codes for CASSLSLALYEQYF.